This TCR beta chain was identified during a study of blood T cells in healthy people across ages. The sample holds a few counts of this clonotype. A read error may produce the germline difference seen at one junction end. The CDR3 consists of 14 residues. Germline values: CDR1 MGHRA, CDR2 YSYEKL. Then a second PCR, running roughly 7 to 12 cycles, was carried out with a sample-barcoded 5' primer and a J-beta primer mix. TCRdb re-called the 5' RACE reads through MiXCR, storing one row per CDR3 protein. The sample has roughly 1.6 million distinct CDR3 sequences; approximately 32% are singletons. J is TRBJ1-5 and V is TRBV4-1; TRBD1 agrees at 9 bases. The sequencing sample was made of blood. This TCR derives from a woman aged 30 to 39 in good health. In nucleotides, the CDR3 is TGCGCCAGCAGACAAACAGGGGGCAAGCAGCCCCAGCATTTT. This sequence encodes CASRQTGGKQPQHF.